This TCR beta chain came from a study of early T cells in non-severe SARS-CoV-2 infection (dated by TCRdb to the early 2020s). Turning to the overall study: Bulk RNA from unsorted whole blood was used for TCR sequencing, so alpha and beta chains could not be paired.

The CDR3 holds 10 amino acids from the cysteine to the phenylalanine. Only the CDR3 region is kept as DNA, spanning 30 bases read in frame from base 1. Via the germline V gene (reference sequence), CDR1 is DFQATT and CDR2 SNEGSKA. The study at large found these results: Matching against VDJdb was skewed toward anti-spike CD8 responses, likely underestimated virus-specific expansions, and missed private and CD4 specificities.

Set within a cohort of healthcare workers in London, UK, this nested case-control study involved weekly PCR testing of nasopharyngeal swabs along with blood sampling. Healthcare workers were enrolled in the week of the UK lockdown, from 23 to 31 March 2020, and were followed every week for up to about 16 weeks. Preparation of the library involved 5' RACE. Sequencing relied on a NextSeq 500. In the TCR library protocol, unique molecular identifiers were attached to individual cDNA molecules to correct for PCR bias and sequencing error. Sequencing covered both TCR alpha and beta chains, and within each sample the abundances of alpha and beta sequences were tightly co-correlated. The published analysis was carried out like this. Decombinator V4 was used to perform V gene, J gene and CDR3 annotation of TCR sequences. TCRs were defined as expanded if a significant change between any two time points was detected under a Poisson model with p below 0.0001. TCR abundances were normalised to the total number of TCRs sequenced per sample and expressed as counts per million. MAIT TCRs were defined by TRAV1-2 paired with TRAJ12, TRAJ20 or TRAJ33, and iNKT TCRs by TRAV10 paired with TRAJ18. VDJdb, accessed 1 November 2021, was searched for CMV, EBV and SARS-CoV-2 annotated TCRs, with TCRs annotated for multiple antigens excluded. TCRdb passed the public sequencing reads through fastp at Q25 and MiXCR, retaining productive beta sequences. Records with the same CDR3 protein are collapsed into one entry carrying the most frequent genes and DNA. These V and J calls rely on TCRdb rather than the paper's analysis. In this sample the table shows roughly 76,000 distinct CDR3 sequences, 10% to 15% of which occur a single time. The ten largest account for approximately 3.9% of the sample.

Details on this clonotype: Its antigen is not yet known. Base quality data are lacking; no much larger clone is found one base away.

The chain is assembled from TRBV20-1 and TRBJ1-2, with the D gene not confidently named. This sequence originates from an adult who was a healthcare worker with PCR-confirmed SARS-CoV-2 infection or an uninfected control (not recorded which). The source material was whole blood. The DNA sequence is TGCAGGGGCCGGGAGAACGGCTACACCTTC. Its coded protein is CRGRENGYTF.